This entry concerns a single T cell receptor beta chain. Antigen unknown. This sample was taken from a study of blood T cells in healthy people across ages. Study observations and caveats: Naive and antigen-experienced cells could not be conclusively compared, given unsorted PBMCs. Roughly linear declines in TCR beta diversity per million T cells occurred with age.

Every sample gave at least 5 micrograms of total RNA when it was extracted. CDR1 and CDR2 (germline): SGHNT, YYREEE (reference sequence). The CDR3 length is 11 residues. V lost 5 bases and J 9 bases, leaving 9 bases between the germline ends. Sample-barcoded 5' priming and a J-beta primer mix drove a second PCR of 7 to 11 cycles. Any given sample supplied a minimum of 3 million CDR3-containing paired-end reads. TCRdb fed the 5' RACE reads into MiXCR, producing one record per CDR3 protein. The repertoire holds approximately 690,000 distinct CDR3 sequences, 40% to 45% seen once, with approximately 29% in the top ten.

The TCR was taken from an elderly man in good health. The chain recombines TRBV5-4 with TRBJ2-1, with D unclear. Sequenced material: blood. This CDR3 is CASSMTVEQFF. The CDR3 DNA reads as TGTGCCAGCAGTATGACTGTTGAGCAGTTCTTC.